The 4 T cell receptor beta chains listed next were all sequenced from one sample in a study of blood T cell repertoires in COVID-19. This table comes from immunoSEQ multiplex PCR, and its TCRdb copy is limited to in-frame clones, with some not included. The sample includes some 170,000 clones, 85% to 95% of them seen just once. Sequenced material: peripheral blood. The receptor set was obtained from an older woman with COVID-19, enrolled during active disease.

The CDR3 protein is CSVEQGGYTDTQYF. In DNA, the CDR3 is TGCAGCGTTGAACAGGGGGGATACACAGATACGCAGTATTTT. V usage is TRBV29-1 and J usage is TRBJ2-3; D may be TRBD1 (7 bases). The CDR3 has 14 residues. Germline V gives CDR1 SQVTM, CDR2 ANQGSEA. The ends were cut back, 2 bases at V and 2 bases at J, with 11 bases in the middle.

The chain uses TRBV7-3 and TRBJ2-3; weak D call: TRBD2 (6 bases). V was shortened by 3 bases and J by 1 base, with 8 bases between the two germline ends. The germline V gene has CDR1 SGHTA and CDR2 FQGTGA. This CDR3 is built from 14 residues. As DNA, the CDR3 is TGTGCCAGCAGCTTCACGGGGGGCACAGATACGCAGTATTTT. This encodes CASSFTGGTDTQYF.

The chain is built from TRBV6-5 and TRBJ1-6; 7 nucleotides align to TRBD1. This CDR3 is built from 16 residues. Germline V gene sequence: CDR1 MNHEY, CDR2 SVGAGI. Losses at the gene ends were 0 bases for V and 10 bases for J; bases not matched to a gene: 9. CDR3 DNA: TGTGCCAGCAGTTACTCCGATCCGGGACAGAGGTCACCCCTCCACTTT. Protein: CASSYSDPGQRSPLHF.

The chain uses TRBV2 and TRBJ1-1, with a weak D call TRBD1 (5 bases). Germline CDR1 SNHLY, CDR2 FYNNEI. The length of the CDR3 is 15 residues. V lost 8 bases, J lost 4 bases, and 20 bases lay in between. The CDR3 DNA reads as TGTGCCAGCTGCTTCACGGAGGGGTGGGCCACTGAAGCTTTCTTT. This translates into CASCFTEGWATEAFF.